This record covers a single T cell receptor beta chain. Its antigen remains unknown. The time point here: pre-sensitization, week 0. Documented treatment: therapeutic diphenylcyclopropenone sensitization with weekly scalp DPC. This record belongs to a study of human T cells and chemical hapten exposure. The study's library attached unique molecular identifiers to single cDNA molecules. One entry per CDR3 protein results from TCRdb running MiXCR on the RACE reads. The data contain more than 70,000 distinct CDR3 sequences, 8.5% of them singletons. The CDR3 is 17 amino acids. The germline V gene encodes CDR1 MNHEY and CDR2 SVGAGI. Deletions cut 0 bases from V and 8 bases from J, with 19 bases between. Study-wide points: Expanded TCRs formed significantly more large CDR3 similarity clusters than controls.

This receptor was identified in a man between 40 and 49 years old with alopecia areata. Some clones in this sample may be carry-over from other donors' samples. The sequencing here drew on whole blood, taken in connection with sensitization to the hapten diphenylcyclopropenone (DPC). The gene calls are TRBV6-5 and TRBJ1-4; D is ambiguous. The CDR3 is CASSYSIFQASGEKLFF. DNA for the CDR3: TGTGCCAGCAGTTACTCGATATTTCAGGCGAGTGGCGAAAAACTGTTTTTT.